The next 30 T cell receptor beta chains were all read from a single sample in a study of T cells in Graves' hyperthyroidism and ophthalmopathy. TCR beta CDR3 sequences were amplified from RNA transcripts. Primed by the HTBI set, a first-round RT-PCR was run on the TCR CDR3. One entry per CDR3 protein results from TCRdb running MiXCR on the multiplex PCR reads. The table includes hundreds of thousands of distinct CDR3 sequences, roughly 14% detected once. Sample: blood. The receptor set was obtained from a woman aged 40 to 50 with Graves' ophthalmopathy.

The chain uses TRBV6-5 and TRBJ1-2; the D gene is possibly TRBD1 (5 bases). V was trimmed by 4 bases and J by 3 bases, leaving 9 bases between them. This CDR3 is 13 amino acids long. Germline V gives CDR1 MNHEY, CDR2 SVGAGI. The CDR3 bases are TGTGCCAGCAGTTGGGGCAGGGACTATGGCTACACCTTC. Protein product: CASSWGRDYGYTF.

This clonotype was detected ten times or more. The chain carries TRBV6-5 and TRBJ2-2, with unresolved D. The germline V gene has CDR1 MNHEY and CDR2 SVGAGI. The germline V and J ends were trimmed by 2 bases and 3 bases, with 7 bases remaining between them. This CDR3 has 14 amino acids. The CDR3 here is CASSYARYTGELFF. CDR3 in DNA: TGTGCCAGCAGTTACGCTCGATACACCGGGGAGCTGTTTTTT.

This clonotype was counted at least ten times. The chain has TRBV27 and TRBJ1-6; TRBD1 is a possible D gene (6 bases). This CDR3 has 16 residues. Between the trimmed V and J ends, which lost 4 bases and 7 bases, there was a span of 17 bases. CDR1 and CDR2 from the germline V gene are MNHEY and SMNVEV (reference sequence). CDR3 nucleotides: TGTGCCAGCAGTTCACGACCGACAGGTGGGAATTCACCCCTCCACTTT. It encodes CASSSRPTGGNSPLHF.

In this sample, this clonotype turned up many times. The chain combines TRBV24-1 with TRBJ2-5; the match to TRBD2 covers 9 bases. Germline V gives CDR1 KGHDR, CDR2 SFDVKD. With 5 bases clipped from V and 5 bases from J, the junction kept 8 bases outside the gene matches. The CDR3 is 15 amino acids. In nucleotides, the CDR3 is TGTGCCACCAGTGGAAGGCGGGAGGGCCTGGAGACCCAGTACTTC. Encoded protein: CATSGRREGLETQYF.

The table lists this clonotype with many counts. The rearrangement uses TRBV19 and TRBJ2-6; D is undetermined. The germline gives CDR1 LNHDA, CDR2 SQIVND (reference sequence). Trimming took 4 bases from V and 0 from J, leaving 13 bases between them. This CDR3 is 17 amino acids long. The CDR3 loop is CASSRLLDDSGANVLTF. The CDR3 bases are TGTGCCAGTAGTAGACTGCTTGACGACTCTGGGGCCAACGTCCTGACTTTC.

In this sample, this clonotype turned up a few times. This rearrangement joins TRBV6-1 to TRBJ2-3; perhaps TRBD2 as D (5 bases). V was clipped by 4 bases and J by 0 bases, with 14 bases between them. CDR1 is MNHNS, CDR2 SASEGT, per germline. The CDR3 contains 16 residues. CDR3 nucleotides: TGTGCCAGCAGTGGCCGGGGAGTTCCTAGCACAGATACGCAGTATTTT. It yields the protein CASSGRGVPSTDTQYF.

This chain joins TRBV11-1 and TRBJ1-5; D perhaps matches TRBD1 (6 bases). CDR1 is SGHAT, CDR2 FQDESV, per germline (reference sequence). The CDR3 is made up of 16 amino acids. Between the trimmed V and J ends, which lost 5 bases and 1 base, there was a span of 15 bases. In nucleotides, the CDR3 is TGTGCCAGCAGCAACACCGACAGGCCGAGCAATCAGCCCCAGCATTTT. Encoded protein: CASSNTDRPSNQPQHF.

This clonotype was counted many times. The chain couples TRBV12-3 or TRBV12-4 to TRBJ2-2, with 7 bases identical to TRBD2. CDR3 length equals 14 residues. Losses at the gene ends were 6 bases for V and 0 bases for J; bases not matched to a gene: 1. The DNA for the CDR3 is TGTGCCAGCAGCCGGGGGGCGAACACCGGGGAGCTGTTTTTT. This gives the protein CASSRGANTGELFF.

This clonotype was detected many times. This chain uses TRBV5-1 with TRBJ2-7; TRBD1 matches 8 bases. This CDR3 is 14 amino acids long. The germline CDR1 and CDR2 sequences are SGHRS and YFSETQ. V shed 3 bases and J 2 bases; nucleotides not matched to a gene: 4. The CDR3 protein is CASSSGQVPYEQYF. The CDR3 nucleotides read TGCGCCAGCAGCTCGGGACAGGTACCCTACGAGCAGTACTTC.

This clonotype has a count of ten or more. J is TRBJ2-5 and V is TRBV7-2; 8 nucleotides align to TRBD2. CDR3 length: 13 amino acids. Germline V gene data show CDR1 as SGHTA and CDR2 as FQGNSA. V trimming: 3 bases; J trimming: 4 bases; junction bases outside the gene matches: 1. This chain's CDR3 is CASSFGLAETQYF. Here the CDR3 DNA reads TGTGCCAGCAGCTTCGGACTAGCAGAGACCCAGTACTTC.

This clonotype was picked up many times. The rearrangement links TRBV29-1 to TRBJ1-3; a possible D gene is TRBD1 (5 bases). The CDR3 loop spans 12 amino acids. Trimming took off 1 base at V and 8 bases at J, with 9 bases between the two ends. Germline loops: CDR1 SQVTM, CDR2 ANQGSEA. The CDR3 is CSVEGPGDTIYF. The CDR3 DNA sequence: TGCAGCGTTGAAGGCCCGGGGGACACCATATATTTT.

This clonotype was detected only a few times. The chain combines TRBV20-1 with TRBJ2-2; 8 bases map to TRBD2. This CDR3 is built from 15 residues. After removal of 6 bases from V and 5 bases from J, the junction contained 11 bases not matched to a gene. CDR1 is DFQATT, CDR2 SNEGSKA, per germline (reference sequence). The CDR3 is CSASDSGMRTGELFF. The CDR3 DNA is TGCAGTGCCTCGGATAGCGGGATGCGGACCGGGGAGCTGTTTTTT.

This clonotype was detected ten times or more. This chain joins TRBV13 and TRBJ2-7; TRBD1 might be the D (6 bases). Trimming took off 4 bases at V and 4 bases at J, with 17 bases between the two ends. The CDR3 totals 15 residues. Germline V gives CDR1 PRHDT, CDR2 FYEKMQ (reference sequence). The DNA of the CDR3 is TGTGCCAGCAGCTCCCGGGACACTCTTAGATACGAGCAGTACTTC. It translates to CASSSRDTLRYEQYF. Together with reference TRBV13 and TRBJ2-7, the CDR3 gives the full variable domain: AAGVIQSPRHLIKEKRETATLKCYPIPRHDTVYWYQQGPGQDPQFLISFYEKMQSDKGSIPDRFSAQQFSDYHSELNMSSLELGDSALYFCASSSRDTLRYEQYFGPGTRLTVT.

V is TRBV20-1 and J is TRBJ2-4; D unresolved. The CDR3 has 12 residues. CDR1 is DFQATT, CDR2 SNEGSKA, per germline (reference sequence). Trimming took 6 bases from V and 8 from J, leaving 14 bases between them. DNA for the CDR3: TGCAGTGCCCAGTCGTCTCAGGACATTCAGTACTTC. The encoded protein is CSAQSSQDIQYF.

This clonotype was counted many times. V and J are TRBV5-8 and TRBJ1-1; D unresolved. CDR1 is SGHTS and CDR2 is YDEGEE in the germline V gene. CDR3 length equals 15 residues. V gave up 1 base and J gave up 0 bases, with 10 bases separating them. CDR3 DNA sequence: TGTGCCAGCAGCTTGAGGGTTGGAATGAACACTGAAGCTTTCTTT. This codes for CASSLRVGMNTEAFF.

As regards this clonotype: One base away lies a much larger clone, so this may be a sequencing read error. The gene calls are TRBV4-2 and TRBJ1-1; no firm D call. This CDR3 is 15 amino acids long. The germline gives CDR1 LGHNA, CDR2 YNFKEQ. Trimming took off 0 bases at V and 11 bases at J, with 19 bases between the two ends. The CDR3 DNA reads TGTGCCAGCAGCCAAGATCTGGGGATGGGGATCGGCGCTTTCTTT. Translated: CASSQDLGMGIGAFF.

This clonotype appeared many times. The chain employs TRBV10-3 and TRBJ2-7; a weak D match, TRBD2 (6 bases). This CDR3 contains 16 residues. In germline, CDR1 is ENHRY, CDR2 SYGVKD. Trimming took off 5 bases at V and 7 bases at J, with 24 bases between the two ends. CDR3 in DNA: TGTGCCATCAGTCCAAGTCGGGCTAGCGACCATTCGGAGCAGTACTTC. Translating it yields CAISPSRASDHSEQYF.

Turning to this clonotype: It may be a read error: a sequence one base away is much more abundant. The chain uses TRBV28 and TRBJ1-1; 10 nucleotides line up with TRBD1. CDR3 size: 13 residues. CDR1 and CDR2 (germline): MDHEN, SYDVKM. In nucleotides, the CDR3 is TGTGACAGCAGTTGGACAGGGGGGGCGCGAGCTTTCTTT. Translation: CDSSWTGGARAFF.

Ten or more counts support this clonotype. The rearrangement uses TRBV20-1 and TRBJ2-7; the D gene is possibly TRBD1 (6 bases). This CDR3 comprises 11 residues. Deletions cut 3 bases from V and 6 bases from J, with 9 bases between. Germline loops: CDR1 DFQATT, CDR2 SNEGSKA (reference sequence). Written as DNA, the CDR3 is TGCAGTGCTAGGTTACAGGGCGAGCAGTACTTC. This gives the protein CSARLQGEQYF.

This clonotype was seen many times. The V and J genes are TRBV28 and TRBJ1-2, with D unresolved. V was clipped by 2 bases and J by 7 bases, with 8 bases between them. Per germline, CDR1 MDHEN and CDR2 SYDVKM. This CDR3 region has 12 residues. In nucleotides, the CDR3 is TGTGCCAGCAGTTTAGCATTCGGTGGCTACACCTTC. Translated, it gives CASSLAFGGYTF.

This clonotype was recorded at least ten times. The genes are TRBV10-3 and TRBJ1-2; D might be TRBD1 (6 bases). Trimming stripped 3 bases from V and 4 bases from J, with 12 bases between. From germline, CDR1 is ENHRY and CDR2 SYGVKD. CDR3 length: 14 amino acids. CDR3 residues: CAISDRGLAYGYTF. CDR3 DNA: TGTGCCATCAGTGACCGGGGGCTGGCCTATGGCTACACCTTC.

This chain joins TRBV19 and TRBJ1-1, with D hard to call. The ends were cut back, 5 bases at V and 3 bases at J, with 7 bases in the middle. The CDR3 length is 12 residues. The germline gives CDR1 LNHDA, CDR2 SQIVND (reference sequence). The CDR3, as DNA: TGTGCCAGTAGTGCCTCCCACACTGAAGCTTTCTTT. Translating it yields CASSASHTEAFF.

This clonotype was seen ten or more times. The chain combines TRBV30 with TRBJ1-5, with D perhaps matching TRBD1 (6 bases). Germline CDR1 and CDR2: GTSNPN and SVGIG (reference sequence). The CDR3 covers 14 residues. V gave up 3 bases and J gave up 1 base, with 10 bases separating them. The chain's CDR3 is CAWRQGNSNQPQHF. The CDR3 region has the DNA TGTGCCTGGAGACAGGGTAACAGCAATCAGCCCCAGCATTTT.

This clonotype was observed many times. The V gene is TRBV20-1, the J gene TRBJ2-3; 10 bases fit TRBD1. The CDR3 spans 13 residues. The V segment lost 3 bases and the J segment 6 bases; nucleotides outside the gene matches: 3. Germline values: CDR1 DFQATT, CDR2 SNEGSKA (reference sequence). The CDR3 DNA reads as TGCAGTGCTAGGGGGACAGGGGACGATACGCAGTATTTT. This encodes CSARGTGDDTQYF.

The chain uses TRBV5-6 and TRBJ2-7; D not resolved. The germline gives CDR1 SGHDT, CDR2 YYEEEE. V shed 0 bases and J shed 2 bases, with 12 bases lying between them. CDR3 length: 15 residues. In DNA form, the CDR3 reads TGTGCCAGCAGCTTGGGAACCGGCGGACCCTACGAGCAGTACTTC. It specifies CASSLGTGGPYEQYF.

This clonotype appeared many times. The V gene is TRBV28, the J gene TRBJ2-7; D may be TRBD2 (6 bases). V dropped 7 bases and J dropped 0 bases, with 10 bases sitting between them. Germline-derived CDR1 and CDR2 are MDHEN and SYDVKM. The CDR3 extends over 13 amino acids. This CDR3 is CASKERASYEQYF. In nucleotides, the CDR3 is TGTGCCAGCAAGGAGCGGGCCTCCTACGAGCAGTACTTC.

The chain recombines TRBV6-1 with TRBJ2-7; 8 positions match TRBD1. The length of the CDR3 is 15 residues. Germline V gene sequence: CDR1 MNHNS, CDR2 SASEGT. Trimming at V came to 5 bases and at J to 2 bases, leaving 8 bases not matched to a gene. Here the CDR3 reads CASSKGQGYPYEQYF. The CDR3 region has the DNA TGTGCCAGCAGTAAAGGACAGGGCTACCCCTACGAGCAGTACTTC.

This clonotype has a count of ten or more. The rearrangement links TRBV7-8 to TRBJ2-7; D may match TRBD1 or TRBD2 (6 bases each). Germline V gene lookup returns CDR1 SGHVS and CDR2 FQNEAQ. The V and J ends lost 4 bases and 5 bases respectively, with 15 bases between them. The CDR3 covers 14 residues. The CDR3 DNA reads TGTGCCAGCAGCTCACAAACAGGGAGGAACGAGCAGTACTTC. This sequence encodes CASSSQTGRNEQYF.

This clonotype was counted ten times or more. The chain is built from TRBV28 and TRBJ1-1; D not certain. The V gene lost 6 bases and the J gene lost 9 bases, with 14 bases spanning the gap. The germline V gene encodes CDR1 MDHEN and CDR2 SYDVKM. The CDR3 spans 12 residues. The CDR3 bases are TGTGCCAGCAGCGAACCGTTCCTCCAAGCTTTCTTT. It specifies CASSEPFLQAFF. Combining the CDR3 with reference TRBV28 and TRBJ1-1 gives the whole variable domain DVKVTQSSRYLVKRTGEKVFLECVQDMDHENMFWYRQDPGLGLRLIYFSYDVKMKEKGDIPEGYSVSREKKERFSLILESASTNQTSMYLCASSEPFLQAFFGQGTRLTVV.

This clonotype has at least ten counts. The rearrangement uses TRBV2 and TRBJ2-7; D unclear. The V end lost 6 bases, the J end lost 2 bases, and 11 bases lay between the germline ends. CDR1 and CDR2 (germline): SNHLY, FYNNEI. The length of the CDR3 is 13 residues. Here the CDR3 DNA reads TGTGCCAGCAGGCAGGACGCCGCCTACGAGCAGTACTTC. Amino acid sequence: CASRQDAAYEQYF.